This T cell receptor (beta chain) was profiled in a study of T-cell reconstitution after alpha-beta-depleted transplantation in children. V was clipped by 7 bases and J by 14 bases; unmatched bases: 6. The CDR3 loop spans 11 amino acids. Molecular barcoding with unique molecular identifiers was used for the TCRbeta library. MiXCR, applied by TCRdb to the PCR reads, yields one record per CDR3 protein. Found here are approximately 520,000 distinct CDR3 sequences, less than 35% of them singletons; the top ten hold 2% to 3%. Sequences were derived from PBMCs from the stem cell graft donor, sampled from the stem cell graft. J is TRBJ2-1 and V is TRBV12-3 or TRBV12-4; the match to TRBD2 covers 9 bases. This TCR derives from a human donor who donated a stem cell graft to a child with aplastic anemia. For the CDR3, the DNA is TGTGCCAGCACCTATAGCGGGAGAAAGTTCTTC. Translated: CASTYSGRKFF.